The next 10 T cell receptor beta chains were all read from a single sample in a study of Ad26.COV2.S vaccination and SARS-CoV-2 variants. Some clones are missing from TCRdb's copy, which holds only in-frame ones; the method was immunoSEQ multiplex PCR. The profile shows 350,000 to 500,000 clones, over 75% of them singletons. Treatment: around 19 received Ad26.COV2.S at low or high dose, single or two shots; several received placebo; per-sample allocation not given. Material that was analyzed had been drawn on day 63 after the first vaccine or placebo injection. Sequencing was performed on peripheral blood, taken in a trial of Ad26.COV2.S vaccine versus placebo. Source of these receptors: a person aged 18 to 65 who received the Ad26.COV2.S COVID-19 vaccine or a placebo.

The chain couples TRBV19 to TRBJ2-7; TRBD1 matches at 7 bases. The CDR3 totals 13 residues. With V trimmed by 6 bases and J by 5 bases, 7 bases remained unmatched. The germline V gene encodes CDR1 LNHDA and CDR2 SQIVND (reference sequence). CDR3 region: CASRPTGPNEQYF. CDR3 nucleotide sequence: TGTGCCAGTAGGCCGACAGGGCCCAACGAGCAGTACTTC.

This chain joins TRBV4-3 and TRBJ1-3; tentatively, D is TRBD1 (5 bases). CDR3 length: 15 amino acids. Trimming stripped 0 bases from V and 3 bases from J, with 9 bases between. CDR1 is LGHNA and CDR2 is YSLEER in the germline V gene. The CDR3 here is CASSQDRGVGNTIYF. CDR3 sequence (DNA): TGCGCCAGCAGCCAAGATAGAGGGGTTGGAAACACCATATATTTT.

V gene TRBV5-1 combines with J gene TRBJ2-1, with 12 bases identical to TRBD2. This CDR3 spans 17 amino acids. Germline-derived CDR1 and CDR2 are SGHRS and YFSETQ. V was clipped by 0 bases and J by 3 bases; unmatched bases: 4. CDR3 bases: TGCGCCAGCAGCTTGGCCCGGACTAGCGGGAACTACAATGAGCAGTTCTTC. Translating gives CASSLARTSGNYNEQFF.

This chain joins TRBV10-1 and TRBJ2-1; D is unclear. Germline lookup yields CDR1 WNHNN and CDR2 SYGVQD (reference sequence). The germline V and J ends were trimmed by 2 bases and 5 bases, with 13 bases remaining between them. The length of the CDR3 is 15 residues. The CDR3 spells CASSENLGEHNEQFF. DNA of the CDR3: TGCGCCAGCAGTGAGAACCTTGGGGAACACAATGAGCAGTTCTTC.

V usage is TRBV27 and J usage is TRBJ1-1; 7 bases are a match to TRBD1. V lost 4 bases to trimming and J lost 1 base; unmatched junction nucleotides: 3. Germline V CDR1 and CDR2: MNHEY, SMNVEV (reference sequence). This CDR3 is built from 14 residues. The CDR3 sequence: CASSSQGTNTEAFF. DNA for the CDR3: TGTGCCAGCAGTTCACAGGGGACGAACACTGAAGCTTTCTTT.

This clone has just a few counts. CDR3 residues: CASSSSNTYGYTF. CDR3 DNA: TGTGCCAGCAGTTCTTCTAATACCTATGGCTACACCTTC. The rearrangement links TRBV27 to TRBJ1-2; D unclear. V was shortened by 4 bases and J by 4 bases, with 10 bases between the two germline ends. The CDR3 has 13 amino acids. Germline V gene data show CDR1 as MNHEY and CDR2 as SMNVEV (reference sequence).

This clone was picked up one time. This chain connects TRBV9 to TRBJ2-7, with 8 bases lining up with TRBD2. V shed 0 bases, J shed 0 bases, and the junction held 2 bases outside the gene matches. Germline loops: CDR1 SGDLS, CDR2 YYNGEE. This CDR3 is 15 amino acids long. The CDR3 region is CASSVAGGPSYEQYF. The DNA of the CDR3 is TGTGCCAGCAGCGTAGCGGGAGGGCCCTCCTACGAGCAGTACTTC.

This clone appeared once. This chain uses TRBV19 with TRBJ2-2; 9 positions match TRBD2. Germline CDR1 and CDR2: LNHDA and SQIVND (reference sequence). The V and J ends lost 3 bases and 5 bases, in that order; junction bases with no gene match: 1. CDR3 size: 14 residues. CDR3 region: CASSITSGTGELFF. The CDR3 DNA is TGTGCCAGTAGTATTACTAGCGGGACCGGGGAGCTGTTTTTT. The variable domain in full, completed from reference TRBV19 and TRBJ2-2, reads DGGITQSPKYLFRKEGQNVTLSCEQNLNHDAMYWYRQDPGQGLRLIYYSQIVNDFQKGDIAEGYSVSREKKESFPLTVTSAQKNPTAFYLCASSITSGTGELFFGEGSRLTVL.

This sequence joins TRBV7-2 and TRBJ2-1; the match to TRBD2 covers 12 bases. Germline assignment: CDR1 SGHTA and CDR2 FQGNSA. V lost 6 bases to trimming and J lost 6 bases; unmatched junction nucleotides: 6. The CDR3 covers 15 residues. CDR3: CASRTGTSGFNEQFF. The DNA of the CDR3 is TGTGCCAGCAGGACCGGGACTAGCGGGTTCAATGAGCAGTTCTTC.

The V and J genes are TRBV5-1 and TRBJ2-3; 7 bases fit TRBD2. J lost 1 base, V lost 5 bases, and 16 bases had no gene match. The CDR3 is 18 amino acids. The V gene's germline CDR1 is SGHRS and CDR2 YFSETQ. As DNA, the CDR3 is TGCGCCAGCAGTGTTTTCAGGCGGGAGCCCTGGGGCACAGATACGCAGTATTTT. This translates into CASSVFRREPWGTDTQYF.